This T cell receptor beta chain was sequenced during a study of T cell repertoires in cytomegalovirus infection. As for the study in general: Matching HLA type, along with CMV infection, was indicated by public TCR beta signatures.

TCRdb re-analysed the reads in MiXCR, keeping a single row per CDR3 protein. Among more than 400,000 distinct CDR3 sequences, about 30% were seen once, and the ten largest hold around 14%. The CDR3 consists of 14 residues. The junction had 4 bases not matched to a gene; V was cut back by 3 bases and J by 5 bases. CDR1 is LNHDA and CDR2 is SQIVND in the germline V gene (reference sequence). Study-wide points: Cumulative public TCR beta family frequency identified carriers of CMV plus the relevant HLA. There were HLA-C-restricted CMV-specific TCR beta clonotypes dominating the ex vivo response.

This clonotype was detected many times. Antigen specificity is unknown. This clonotype originated in a human donor in good health (CMV status not recorded). Some clones in this sample may be carry-over from other donors' samples. The chain combines TRBV19 with TRBJ2-1; 7 bases match TRBD2. The sequenced material came from PBMCs. CDR3 DNA: TGTGCCAGTAGTATTGGGGGGGGGGACAATGAGCAGTTCTTC. Translating gives CASSIGGGDNEQFF.